This T cell receptor beta chain stems from a study of monozygotic twins with inflammatory bowel disease. The CDR3 runs 17 residues. From germline, CDR1 is SGHDT and CDR2 YYEEEE. TCRdb re-called the 5' RACE reads; every CDR3 protein appears as one record, without DNA. The sample totals about 380,000 distinct CDR3 sequences. The sequenced sample consisted of blood. The sequence derives from a human donor with ulcerative colitis or Crohn's disease, or a healthy co-twin of an affected twin (not recorded which). This chain joins TRBV5-6 and TRBJ1-5; checking the TCRdb D call of TRBD1 is not possible without DNA. Here the CDR3 reads CASSLRQGIESNQPQHF.